This T cell receptor beta chain came from a study of T cell responses to AZD1222 COVID-19 vaccine. Clones were read by immunoSEQ multiplex PCR, and TCRdb kept only the in-frame ones, dropping some. The data contain about 180,000 clones, roughly 93% of them singletons. General study results and limits: Spike-specific TCR breadth and depth rose after two AZD1222 doses. Baseline seropositives among AZD1222 recipients totaled only five or six. Possibly, clonal diversity was underestimated; donors were largely white British and included more females.

Germline CDR1 and CDR2: MNHEY and SMNVEV (reference sequence). The CDR3 has 14 amino acids. Trimming pared 6 bases from V and 2 bases from J, leaving 14 bases between. About this clone itself: Its antigen is still unknown.

The specimen comprised peripheral blood, sampled 28 days after the second dose of the MenACWY control vaccine. This clonotype was obtained from an adult who received the MenACWY meningococcal vaccine as a control. V gene TRBV27 combines with J gene TRBJ2-7; weak D call: TRBD2 (7 bases). In DNA form, the CDR3 reads TGTGCCAGCAGCCGCTCCGGGGGGCCCTACGAGCAGTACTTC. Translation: CASSRSGGPYEQYF.